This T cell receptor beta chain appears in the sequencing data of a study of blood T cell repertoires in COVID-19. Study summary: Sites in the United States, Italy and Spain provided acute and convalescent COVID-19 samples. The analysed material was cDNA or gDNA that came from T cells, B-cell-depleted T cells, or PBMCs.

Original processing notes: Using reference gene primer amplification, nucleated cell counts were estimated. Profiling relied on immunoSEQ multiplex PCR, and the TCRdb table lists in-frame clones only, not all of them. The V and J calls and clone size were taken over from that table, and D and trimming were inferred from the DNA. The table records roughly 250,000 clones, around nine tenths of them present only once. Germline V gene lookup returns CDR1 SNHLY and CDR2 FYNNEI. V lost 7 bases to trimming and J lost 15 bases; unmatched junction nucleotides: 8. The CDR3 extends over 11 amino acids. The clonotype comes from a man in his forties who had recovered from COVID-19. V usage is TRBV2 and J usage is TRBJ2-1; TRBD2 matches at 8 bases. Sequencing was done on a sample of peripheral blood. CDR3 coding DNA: TGTGCCAGCATAGCCGGGGGGGGATTGTTCTTC. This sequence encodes CASIAGGGLFF.